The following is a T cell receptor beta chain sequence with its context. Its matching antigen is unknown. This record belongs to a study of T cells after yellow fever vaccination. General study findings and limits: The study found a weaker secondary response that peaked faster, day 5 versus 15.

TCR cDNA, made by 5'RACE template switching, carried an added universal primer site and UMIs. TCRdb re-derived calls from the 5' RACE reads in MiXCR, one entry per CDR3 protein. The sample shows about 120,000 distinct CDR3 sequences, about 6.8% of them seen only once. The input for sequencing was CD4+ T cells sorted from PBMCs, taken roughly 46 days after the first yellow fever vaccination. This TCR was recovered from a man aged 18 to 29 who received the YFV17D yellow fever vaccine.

CDR3 sequence reads: CASSLVGVTNTQYF. CDR3 nucleotide sequence: TGTGCCAGCAGCTTAGTGGGTGTCACGAATACGCAGTATTTT. The gene calls are TRBV7-2 and TRBJ2-3; D call uncertain. The CDR3 length is 14 residues. Germline assignment: CDR1 SGHTA and CDR2 FQGNSA. The V gene lost 1 base and the J gene lost 7 bases, with 12 bases spanning the gap.